This TCR beta chain was identified in a study of T cells in Graves' hyperthyroidism and ophthalmopathy. Study context: Peripheral blood samples were taken at initial diagnosis, prior to any treatment.

Amplification yielded TCR beta CDR3 regions, with RNA transcripts as the source. RT-PCR in the first round (using the HTBI primer set) targeted the TCR CDR3. Using its own MiXCR run on the multiplex PCR reads, TCRdb lists one record per CDR3 protein. The data hold some 180,000 distinct CDR3 sequences, with around a sixth observed a single time. Deletions cut 1 base from V and 10 bases from J, with 14 bases between. CDR1 MNHNS and CDR2 SASEGT come from the germline V gene. This CDR3 contains 14 residues. This clonotype was recorded at least ten times. The chain combines TRBV6-1 with TRBJ2-1, with D possibly matching TRBD2 (5 bases). The material sequenced was blood. The TCR was taken from a woman aged 45-59 years with Graves' hyperthyroidism. CDR3 nucleotide sequence: TGTGCCAGCAGTGAAGATTTAGAACCGGGAGAGCAGTTCTTC. Its translation: CASSEDLEPGEQFF.